Listed below are T cell receptor beta chains from one sample, sequenced in a study of Tregs in tolerant kidney transplant recipients. Their antigens remain unidentified. Clones were sequenced by immunoSEQ multiplex PCR, and TCRdb holds only the in-frame ones, with some missing. The table has 8,000 or so clones, about a third seen once. Specimen: CD8+ T cells from blood cultured with allogeneic cells, collected before the transplant. The receptors shown here come from a human patient who received a combined kidney and bone marrow transplant. The CDR3 runs from the conserved cysteine through the conserved F or W. D genes are given only for firm matches. Expanded clones are given a class, and other clones once, few, many or no size at all.

TRBV6-1,TRBD2,-,TRBJ2-2,TGTGCCAGCAGCCTAGCGGGAGTAGGCACCGGGGAGCTGTTTTTT,CASSLAGVGTGELFF
TRBV7-3,TRBD2,-,TRBJ2-3,TGTGCCAGCAGCTTAGGACTAGCGGGGACCCCTACGCAGTATTTT,CASSLGLAGTPTQYF
TRBV7-8,-,-,TRBJ1-2,TGTGCCAGCAGCTTAGCGGTGGGGGGTTCCAACTATGGCTACACCTTC,CASSLAVGGSNYGYTF
TRBV5-6,-,-,TRBJ1-1,TGTGCCAGCAGCTCCACTCAGGGTGACACTGAAGCTTTCTTT,CASSSTQGDTEAFF
TRBV6-5,-,-,TRBJ1-4,TGTGCCAGCAGTGGCTACAGAGAGTTTCATGAAAAACTGTTTTTT,CASSGYREFHEKLFF
TRBV4-2,TRBD1,-,TRBJ1-1,TGTGCCAGCAGCTCGGTTAAATTCCGGGACAGGGCCCTCAACACTGAAGCTTTCTTT,CASSSVKFRDRALNTEAFF
TRBV7-2,-,-,TRBJ2-1,TGTGCCAGCAGCTTAGTGAGAGGCAATGAGCAGTTCTTC,CASSLVRGNEQFF
TRBV9,-,few,TRBJ2-7,TGTGCCAGCAGCCCCGGACGGAGGACCTACGAGCAGTACTTC,CASSPGRRTYEQYF
TRBV28,TRBD1,few,TRBJ2-7,TGTGCCAGCACCAGGACAGGGGGTGGCGAGCAGTACTTC,CASTRTGGGEQYF
TRBV28,-,medium-sized,TRBJ2-5,TGTGCCAGCAGTCTTACAATCGGGGGAGAGACCCAGTACTTC,CASSLTIGGETQYF
TRBV7-6,-,-,TRBJ2-4,TGTGCCAGCAGCTTAGGGGGAGAAGGAAACATTCAGTACTTC,CASSLGGEGNIQYF
TRBV6-5,-,-,TRBJ2-7,TGTGCCAGCAGTTACGGACCCAGGGGAACCTACGAGCAGTACTTC,CASSYGPRGTYEQYF
TRBV5-1,TRBD1,few,TRBJ1-1,TGTGCCAGCAGCTTGAGACCTATAGGACAGGGTGAAGCTTTCTTT,CASSLRPIGQGEAFF